This T cell receptor (beta chain) is drawn from a study of CD8 T cells in ankylosing spondylitis. The study, taken as a whole, reports: In the blood and synovial fluid of reactive arthritis, some motif variants had been previously reported. A CD8+ phenotype characterized the disease-linked clones, which were relatively rare in peripheral blood. Several highly homologous variants made up a TCR beta motif, and this motif appeared characteristic of ankylosing spondylitis blood. Matched ankylosing spondylitis synovial fluid reportedly contained a significantly enriched population of disease-linked clones.

Quantitative barcoded 5'-RACE was used to prepare TCR beta libraries. TCRdb reanalysed the 5' RACE reads using MiXCR and keeps one entry per CDR3 protein. The data contain 700,000 or so distinct CDR3 sequences, roughly 19% of them seen just once; the ten biggest clones take up 19%. Per germline, CDR1 SGHAT and CDR2 FQNNGV. This CDR3 spans 13 amino acids. V was clipped by 4 bases and J by 2 bases, with 6 bases between them. This clonotype was seen only a few times. Its matching antigen is unknown. The chain is built from TRBV11-2 and TRBJ2-1, with D unresolved. The sequence was obtained from a male donor with ankylosing spondylitis. Specimen: blood, either unsorted or a sorted T cell fraction (not recorded which). The CDR3 is CASSSTAYNEQFF. The CDR3 nucleotides read TGTGCCAGCAGCTCCACGGCCTACAATGAGCAGTTCTTC.